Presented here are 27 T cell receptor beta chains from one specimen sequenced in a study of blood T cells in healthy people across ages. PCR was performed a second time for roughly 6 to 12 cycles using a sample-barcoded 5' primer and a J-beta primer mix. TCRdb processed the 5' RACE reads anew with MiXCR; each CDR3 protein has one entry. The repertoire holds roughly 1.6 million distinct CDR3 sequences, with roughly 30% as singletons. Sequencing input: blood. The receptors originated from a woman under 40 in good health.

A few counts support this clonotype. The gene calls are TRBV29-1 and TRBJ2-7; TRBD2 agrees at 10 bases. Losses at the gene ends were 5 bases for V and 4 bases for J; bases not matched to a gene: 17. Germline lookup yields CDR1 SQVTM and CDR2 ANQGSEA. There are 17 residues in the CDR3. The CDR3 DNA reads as TGCAGCGTTTCCGCCGCAATAGCCGGGACTAGCGTTTACGAGCAGTACTTC. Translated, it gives CSVSAAIAGTSVYEQYF.

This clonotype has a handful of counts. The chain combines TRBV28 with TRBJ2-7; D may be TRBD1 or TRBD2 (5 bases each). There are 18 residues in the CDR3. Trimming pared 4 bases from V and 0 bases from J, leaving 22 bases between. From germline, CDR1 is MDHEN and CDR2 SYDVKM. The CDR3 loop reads CASSSPTGGPSSSYEQYF. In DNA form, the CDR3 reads TGTGCCAGCAGTTCCCCGACTGGGGGACCATCCTCCTCCTACGAGCAGTACTTC.

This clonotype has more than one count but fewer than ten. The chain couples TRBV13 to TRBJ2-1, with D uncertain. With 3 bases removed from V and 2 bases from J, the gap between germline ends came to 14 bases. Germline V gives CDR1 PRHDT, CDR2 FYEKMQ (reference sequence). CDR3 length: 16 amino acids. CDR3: CASSFGARRPYNEQFF. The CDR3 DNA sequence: TGTGCCAGCAGCTTCGGCGCCCGCCGTCCCTACAATGAGCAGTTCTTC.

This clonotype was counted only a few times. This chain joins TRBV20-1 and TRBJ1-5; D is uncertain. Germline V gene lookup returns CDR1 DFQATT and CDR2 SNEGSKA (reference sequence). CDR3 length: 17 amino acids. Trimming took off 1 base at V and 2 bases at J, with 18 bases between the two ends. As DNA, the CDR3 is TGCAGTGCTAGAGTGACGGGAGGGAGGAAAGGCAATCAGCCCCAGCATTTT. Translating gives CSARVTGGRKGNQPQHF.

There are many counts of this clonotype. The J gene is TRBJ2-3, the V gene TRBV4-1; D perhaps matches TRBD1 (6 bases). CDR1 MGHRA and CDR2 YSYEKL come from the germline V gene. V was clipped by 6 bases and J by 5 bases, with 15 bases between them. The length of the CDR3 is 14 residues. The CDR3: CASSPTGSGDTQYF. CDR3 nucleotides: TGCGCCAGCAGTCCTACAGGGTCCGGAGATACGCAGTATTTT.

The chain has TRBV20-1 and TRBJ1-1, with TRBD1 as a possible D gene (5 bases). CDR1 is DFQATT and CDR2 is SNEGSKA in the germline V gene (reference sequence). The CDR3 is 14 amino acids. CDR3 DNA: TGCAGCACCCTCCGGGCCTCGGAGGGGACTGAAGCTTTCTTT. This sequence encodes CSTLRASEGTEAFF.

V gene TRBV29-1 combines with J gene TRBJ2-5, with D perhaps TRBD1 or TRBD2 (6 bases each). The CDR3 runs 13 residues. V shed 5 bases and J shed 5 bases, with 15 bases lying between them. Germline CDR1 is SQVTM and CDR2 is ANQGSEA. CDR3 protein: CSVTRRGAETQYF. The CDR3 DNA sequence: TGCAGCGTTACTAGGAGGGGGGCTGAGACCCAGTACTTC.

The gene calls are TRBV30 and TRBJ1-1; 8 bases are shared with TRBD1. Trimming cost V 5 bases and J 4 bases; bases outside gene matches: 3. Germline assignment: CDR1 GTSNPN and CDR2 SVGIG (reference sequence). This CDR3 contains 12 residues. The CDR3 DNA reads TGTGCCTGGGACAGGGGCGGCACTGAAGCTTTCTTT. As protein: CAWDRGGTEAFF.

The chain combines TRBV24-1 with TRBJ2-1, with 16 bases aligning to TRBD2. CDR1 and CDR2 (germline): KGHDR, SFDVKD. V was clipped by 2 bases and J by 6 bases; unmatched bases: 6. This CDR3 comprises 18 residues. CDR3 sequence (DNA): TGTGCCACCAGTGATTCCTCCGGGACTAGCGGGGGGGCCAATGAGCAGTTCTTC. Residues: CATSDSSGTSGGANEQFF.

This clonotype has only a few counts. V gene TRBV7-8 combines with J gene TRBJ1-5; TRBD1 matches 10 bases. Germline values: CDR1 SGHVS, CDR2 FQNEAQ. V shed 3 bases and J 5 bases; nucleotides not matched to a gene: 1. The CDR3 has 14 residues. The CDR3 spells CASSLDRGYQPQHF. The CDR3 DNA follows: TGTGCCAGCAGCTTGGACAGGGGGTATCAGCCCCAGCATTTT.

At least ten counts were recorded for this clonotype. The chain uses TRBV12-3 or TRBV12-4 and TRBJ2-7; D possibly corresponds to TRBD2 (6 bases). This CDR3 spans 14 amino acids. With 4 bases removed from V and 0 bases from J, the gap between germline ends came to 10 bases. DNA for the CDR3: TGTGCCAGCAGTTCAATGCGGGGCTCCTACGAGCAGTACTTC. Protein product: CASSSMRGSYEQYF.

CDR3 sequence: CASSSDRRGLAANEQFF. The CDR3 DNA reads as TGTGCCAGCAGCTCCGACCGCCGGGGACTAGCGGCGAATGAGCAGTTCTTC. This rearrangement joins TRBV7-9 to TRBJ2-1; 11 positions agree with TRBD2. Looked up from germline, CDR1 is SEHNR and CDR2 is FQNEAQ (reference sequence). The J segment lost 7 bases and the V segment lost 4 bases, leaving 12 bases of the junction unmatched. CDR3 length: 17 residues. The whole variable domain, remainder taken from reference TRBV7-9 and TRBJ2-1, is DTGVSQNPRHKITKRGQNVTFRCDPISEHNRLYWYRQTLGQGPEFLTYFQNEAQLEKSRLLSDRFSAERPKGSFSTLEIQRTEQGDSAMYLCASSSDRRGLAANEQFFGPGTRLTVL.

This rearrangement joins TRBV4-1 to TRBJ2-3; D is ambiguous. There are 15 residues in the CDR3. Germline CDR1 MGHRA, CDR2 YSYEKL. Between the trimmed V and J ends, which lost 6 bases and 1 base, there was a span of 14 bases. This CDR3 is CASRPLGSGTDTQYF. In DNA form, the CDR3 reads TGCGCCAGCAGACCCTTGGGGTCTGGCACAGATACGCAGTATTTT.

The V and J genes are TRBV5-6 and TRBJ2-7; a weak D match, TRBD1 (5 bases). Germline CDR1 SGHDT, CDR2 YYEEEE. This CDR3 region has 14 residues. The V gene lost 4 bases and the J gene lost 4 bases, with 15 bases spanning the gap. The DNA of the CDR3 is TGTGCCAGCAGCCAGTTGGGGCAACGGTACGAGCAGTACTTC. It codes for CASSQLGQRYEQYF.

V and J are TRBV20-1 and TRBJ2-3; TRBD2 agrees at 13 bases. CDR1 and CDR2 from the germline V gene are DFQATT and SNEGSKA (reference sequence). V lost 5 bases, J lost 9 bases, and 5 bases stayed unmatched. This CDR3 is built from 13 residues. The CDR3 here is CSAGGTSGITQYF. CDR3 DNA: TGCAGTGCTGGAGGGACTAGCGGGATCACGCAGTATTTT.

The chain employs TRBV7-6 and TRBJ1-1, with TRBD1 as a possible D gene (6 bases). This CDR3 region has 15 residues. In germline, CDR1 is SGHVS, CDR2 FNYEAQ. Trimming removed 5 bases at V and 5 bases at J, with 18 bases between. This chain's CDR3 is CASSVTQGIGTEAFF. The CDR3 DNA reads TGTGCCAGCAGCGTCACGCAGGGGATTGGAACTGAAGCTTTCTTT.

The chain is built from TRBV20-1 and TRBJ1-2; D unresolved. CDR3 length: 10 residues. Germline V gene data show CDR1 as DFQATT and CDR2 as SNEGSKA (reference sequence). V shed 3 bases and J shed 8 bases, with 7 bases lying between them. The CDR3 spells CSASGWGYTF. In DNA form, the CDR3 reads TGCAGTGCTAGTGGCTGGGGCTACACCTTC.

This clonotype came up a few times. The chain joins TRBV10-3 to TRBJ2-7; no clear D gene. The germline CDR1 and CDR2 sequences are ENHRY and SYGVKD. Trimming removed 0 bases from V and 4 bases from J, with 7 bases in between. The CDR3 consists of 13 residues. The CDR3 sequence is CAISESVNYEQYF. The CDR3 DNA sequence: TGTGCCATCAGTGAGTCGGTAAATTACGAGCAGTACTTC.

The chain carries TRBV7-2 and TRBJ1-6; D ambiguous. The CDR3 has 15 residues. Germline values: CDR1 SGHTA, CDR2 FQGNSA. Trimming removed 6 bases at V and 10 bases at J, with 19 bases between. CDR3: CASSSQWADGSPLHF. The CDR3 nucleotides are TGTGCCAGCAGTTCCCAATGGGCGGACGGATCACCCCTCCACTTT. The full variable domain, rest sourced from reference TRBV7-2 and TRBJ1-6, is GAGVSQSPSNKVTEKGKDVELRCDPISGHTALYWYRQSLGQGLEFLIYFQGNSAPDKSGLPSDRFSAERTGGSVSTLTIQRTQQEDSAVYLCASSSQWADGSPLHFGNGTRLTVT.

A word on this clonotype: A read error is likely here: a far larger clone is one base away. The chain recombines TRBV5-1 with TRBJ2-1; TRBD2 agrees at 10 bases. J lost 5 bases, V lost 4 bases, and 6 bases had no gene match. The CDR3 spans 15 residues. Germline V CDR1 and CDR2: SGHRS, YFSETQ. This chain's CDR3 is CASSSSGGSHNEQFF. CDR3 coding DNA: TGCGCCAGCAGCAGTAGCGGGGGGTCCCACAATGAGCAGTTCTTC.

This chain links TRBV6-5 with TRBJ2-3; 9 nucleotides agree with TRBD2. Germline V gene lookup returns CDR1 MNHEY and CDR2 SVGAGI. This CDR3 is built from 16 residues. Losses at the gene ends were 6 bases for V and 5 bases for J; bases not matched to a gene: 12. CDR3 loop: CASRSTGTSFVDTQYF. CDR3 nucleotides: TGTGCCAGCAGGTCCACCGGGACTAGCTTCGTAGATACGCAGTATTTT.

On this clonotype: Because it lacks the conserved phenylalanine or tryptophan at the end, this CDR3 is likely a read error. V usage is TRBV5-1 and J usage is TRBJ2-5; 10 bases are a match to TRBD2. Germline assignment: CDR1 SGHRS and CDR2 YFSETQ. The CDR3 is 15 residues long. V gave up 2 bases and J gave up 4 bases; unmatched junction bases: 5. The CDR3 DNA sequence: TGCGCCAGCAGCTTAGACGCTAGCGGGGGAGAGACCCAGTACTAC. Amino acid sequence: CASSLDASGGETQYY.

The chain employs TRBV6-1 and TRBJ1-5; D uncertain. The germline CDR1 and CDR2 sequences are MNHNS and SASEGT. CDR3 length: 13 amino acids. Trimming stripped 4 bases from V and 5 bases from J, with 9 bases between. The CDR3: CASSARKDQPQHF. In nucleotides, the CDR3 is TGTGCCAGCAGTGCAAGAAAGGATCAGCCCCAGCATTTT.

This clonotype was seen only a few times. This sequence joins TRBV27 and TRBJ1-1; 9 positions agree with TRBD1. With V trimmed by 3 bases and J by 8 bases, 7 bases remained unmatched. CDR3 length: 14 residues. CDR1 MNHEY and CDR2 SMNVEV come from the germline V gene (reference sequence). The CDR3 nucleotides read TGTGCCAGCAGTTTCACAAACAGGGGGCGGGAAGCTTTCTTT. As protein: CASSFTNRGREAFF.

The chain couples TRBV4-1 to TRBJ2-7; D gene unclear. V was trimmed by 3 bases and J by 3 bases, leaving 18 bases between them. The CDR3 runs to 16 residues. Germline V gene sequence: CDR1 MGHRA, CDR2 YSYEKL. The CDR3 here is CASSHERTSELYEQYF. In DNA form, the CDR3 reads TGCGCCAGCAGCCACGAGCGTACCAGCGAGCTCTACGAGCAGTACTTC.

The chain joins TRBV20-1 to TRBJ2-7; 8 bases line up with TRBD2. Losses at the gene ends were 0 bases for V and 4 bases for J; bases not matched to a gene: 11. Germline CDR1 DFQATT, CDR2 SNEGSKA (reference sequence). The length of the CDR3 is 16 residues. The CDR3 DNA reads TGCAGTGCTAGAGACCTATTCGCGGGGGGCCGGTACGAGCAGTACTTC. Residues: CSARDLFAGGRYEQYF.

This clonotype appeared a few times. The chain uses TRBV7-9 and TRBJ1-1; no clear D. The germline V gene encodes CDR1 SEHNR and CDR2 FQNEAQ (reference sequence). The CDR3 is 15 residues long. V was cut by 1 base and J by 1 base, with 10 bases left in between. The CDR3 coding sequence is TGTGCCAGCAGCTTAGATCCGGGGTCGAACACTGAAGCTTTCTTT. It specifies CASSLDPGSNTEAFF.